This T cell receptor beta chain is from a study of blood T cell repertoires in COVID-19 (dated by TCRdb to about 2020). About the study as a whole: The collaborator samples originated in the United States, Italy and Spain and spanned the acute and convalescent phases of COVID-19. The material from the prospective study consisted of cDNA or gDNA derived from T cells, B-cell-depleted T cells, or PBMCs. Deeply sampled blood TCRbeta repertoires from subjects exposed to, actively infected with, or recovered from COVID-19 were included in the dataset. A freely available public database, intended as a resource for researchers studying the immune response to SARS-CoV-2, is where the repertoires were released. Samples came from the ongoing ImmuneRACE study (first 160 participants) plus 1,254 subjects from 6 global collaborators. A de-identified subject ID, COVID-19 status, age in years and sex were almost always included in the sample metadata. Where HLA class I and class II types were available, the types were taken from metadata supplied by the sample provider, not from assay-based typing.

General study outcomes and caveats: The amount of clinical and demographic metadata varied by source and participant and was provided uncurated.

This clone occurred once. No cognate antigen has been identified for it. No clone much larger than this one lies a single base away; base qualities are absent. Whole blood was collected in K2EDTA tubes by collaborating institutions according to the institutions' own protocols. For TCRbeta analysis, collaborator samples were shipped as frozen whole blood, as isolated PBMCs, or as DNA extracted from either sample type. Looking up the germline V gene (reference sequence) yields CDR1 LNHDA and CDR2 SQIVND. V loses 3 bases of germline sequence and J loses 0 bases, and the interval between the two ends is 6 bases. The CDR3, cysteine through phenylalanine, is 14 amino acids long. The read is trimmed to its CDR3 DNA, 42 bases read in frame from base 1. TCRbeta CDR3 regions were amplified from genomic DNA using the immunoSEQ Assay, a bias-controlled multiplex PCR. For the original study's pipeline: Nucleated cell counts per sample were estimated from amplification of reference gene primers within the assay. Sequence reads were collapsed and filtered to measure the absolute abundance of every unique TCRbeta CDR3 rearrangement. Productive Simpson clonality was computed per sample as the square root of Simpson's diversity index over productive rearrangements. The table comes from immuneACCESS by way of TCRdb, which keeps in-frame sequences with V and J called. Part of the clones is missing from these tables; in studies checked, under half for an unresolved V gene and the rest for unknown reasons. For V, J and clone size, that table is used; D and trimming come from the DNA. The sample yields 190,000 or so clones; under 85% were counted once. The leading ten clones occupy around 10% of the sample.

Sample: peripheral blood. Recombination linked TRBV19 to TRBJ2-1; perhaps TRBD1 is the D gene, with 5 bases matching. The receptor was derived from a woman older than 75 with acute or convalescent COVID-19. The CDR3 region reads CASSIRASYNEQFF. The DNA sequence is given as TGTGCCAGTAGTATCAGGGCCTCCTACAATGAGCAGTTCTTC.